The sequence of this T cell receptor (beta chain) was determined in a study of cytomegalovirus exposure and HLA in healthy donors. This clone has a single count. Antigen: not known. Study-level findings and limits: Previous analysis showed most TCR beta V segments were productive about 90% or about 30% of the time.

The PCR was carried out with 60 Vbeta primers and 13 Jbeta primers. The protocol was immunoSEQ multiplex PCR, while the TCRdb copy is restricted to in-frame clones and leaves out a portion. Of under 130,000 clones in the sample, over 70% were seen once. Participants comprised healthy donors of bone marrow. The CDR3 extends over 15 amino acids. V dropped 3 bases and J dropped 3; count of bases not matched to a gene: 5. Germline CDR1 SGHDT, CDR2 YYEEEE. This sequence was found in a woman aged 40 to 50 in good health and CMV-seropositive. The sequencing input was PBMCs. The rearrangement joins TRBV5-6 to TRBJ2-3; 9 bases are a match to TRBD2. DNA of the CDR3: TGTGCCAGCAGCTACGGACTAGCGACGACAGATACGCAGTATTTT. This sequence encodes CASSYGLATTDTQYF.